Below are 28 T cell receptor beta chains sequenced from a single sample in a study of CD8+CD57+ T cells in acquired aplastic anemia. Template material for TCR beta VDJ and CDR3 profiling consisted of genomic DNA. From the reads, TCRdb called clonotypes with MiXCR, one entry per CDR3 protein. The sample has 62,000 or so distinct CDR3 sequences, approximately 50% seen once. Sequenced sample: sorted CD4+, CD8+, or CD8+CD57+ T cells (not recorded which) from PBMCs. The receptors were gathered from a human donor in good health, serving as a control.

This clonotype was recorded only once. The chain uses TRBV2 and TRBJ2-5; 9 bases fit TRBD2. The germline CDR1 and CDR2 sequences are SNHLY and FYNNEI. The CDR3 spans 20 residues. The trim removed 1 base at V and 0 bases at J, leaving 15 bases unmatched. This CDR3 is CASSEGRLADLNVDQETQYF. DNA for the CDR3: TGTGCCAGCAGTGAAGGTCGACTAGCGGATCTCAATGTCGACCAAGAGACCCAGTACTTC.

This clonotype was seen many times. This chain uses TRBV27 with TRBJ1-1; 12 nucleotides agree with TRBD1. The CDR3 runs 16 residues. Germline V gives CDR1 MNHEY, CDR2 SMNVEV (reference sequence). Trimming removed 5 bases from V and 5 bases from J; junction bases left unmatched: 9. DNA for the CDR3: TGTGCCAGCAGTGCCCTGGGACAGGGGGCTCTAACTGAAGCTTTCTTT. The encoded protein is CASSALGQGALTEAFF.

This clonotype was detected ten times or more. V usage is TRBV6-1 and J usage is TRBJ1-2; unclear D gene. Germline CDR1 MNHNS, CDR2 SASEGT. Trimming cost V 3 bases and J 4 bases, with 21 bases left between them. This CDR3 has 17 amino acids. The CDR3 reads CASSDFLQPLHLYGYTF. CDR3 nucleotide sequence: TGTGCCAGCAGTGATTTCCTACAGCCCCTCCACCTCTATGGCTACACCTTC.

This clonotype occurred many times. The J gene is TRBJ2-1, the V gene TRBV6-1; TRBD2 agrees at 7 bases. Per the germline V gene, CDR1 is MNHNS and CDR2 is SASEGT. Trimming took 3 bases from V and 9 from J; bases not matched to a gene: 2. The CDR3 spans 12 residues. CDR3 in amino acids: CASSDAGVEQFF. In DNA, the CDR3 is TGTGCCAGCAGTGACGCGGGAGTTGAGCAGTTCTTC.

The chain has TRBV7-9 and TRBJ2-7; D is possibly TRBD1 or TRBD2 (5 bases each). Trimming left V 4 bases short and J 2 bases short, with 15 bases between. Germline CDR1 is SEHNR and CDR2 is FQNEAQ (reference sequence). This CDR3 is 15 amino acids long. CDR3 amino acids: CASSWDRGSTYEQYF. The CDR3 DNA reads as TGTGCCAGCAGCTGGGATCGGGGCTCAACCTACGAGCAGTACTTC.

This CDR3 is CATKTGNTIYF. The CDR3 DNA reads as TGTGCCACCAAGACTGGAAACACCATATATTTT. The rearrangement links TRBV25-1 to TRBJ1-3; D uncertain. CDR1 is MGHDK and CDR2 is SYGVNS in the germline V gene. V lost 10 bases, J lost 2 bases, and 6 bases lay in between. CDR3 length equals 11 residues.

Turning to this clonotype: The junction does not match germline at one end; this may be a read error. This chain links TRBV5-1 with TRBJ2-7, with a tentative D call TRBD1 (5 bases). The CDR3 length is 16 residues. Per the germline V gene, CDR1 is SGHRS and CDR2 is YFSETQ. CDR3 bases: TGCGCCAGCAGCTTGGTGGGGTGGGGCCCAGGGTACGGGCAGTACTTC. Protein product: CASSLVGWGPGYGQYF.

V gene TRBV29-1 combines with J gene TRBJ2-7, with 8 bases matching TRBD2. This CDR3 contains 11 residues. Germline CDR1 is SQVTM and CDR2 is ANQGSEA. The DNA of the CDR3 is TGCAGTGGAGCGGGAGCATCCGAGCAGTACTTC. Amino acids: CSGAGASEQYF.

This clonotype was picked up a small number of times. Here the CDR3 reads CAILDADFGNTIYF. CDR3 coding DNA: TGTGCCATTCTGGACGCGGACTTTGGAAACACCATATATTTT. V is TRBV10-3 and J is TRBJ1-3; D remains ambiguous. The V gene lost 9 bases and the J gene lost 3 bases, with 15 bases spanning the gap. Germline loops: CDR1 ENHRY, CDR2 SYGVKD. The CDR3 has 14 residues.

The genes are TRBV19 and TRBJ2-3; D possibly corresponds to TRBD2 (6 bases). V dropped 1 base and J dropped 4 bases, with 12 bases sitting between them. There are 15 residues in the CDR3. The germline V gene has CDR1 LNHDA and CDR2 SQIVND (reference sequence). The CDR3 DNA follows: TGTGCCAGTAGTATAGCGGGAGTGTCCTCAGATACGCAGTATTTT. Protein: CASSIAGVSSDTQYF. The complete variable domain, with remaining parts taken from reference TRBV19 and TRBJ2-3, reads DGGITQSPKYLFRKEGQNVTLSCEQNLNHDAMYWYRQDPGQGLRLIYYSQIVNDFQKGDIAEGYSVSREKKESFPLTVTSAQKNPTAFYLCASSIAGVSSDTQYFGPGTRLTVL.

The chain links TRBV7-3 to TRBJ2-5, with 10 bases lining up with TRBD1. Unmatched junction bases numbered 11, after V lost 5 bases and J lost 5 bases. This CDR3 has 16 amino acids. Germline assignment: CDR1 SGHTA and CDR2 FQGTGA. The CDR3 sequence is CASSIWAGQGLETQYF. CDR3 DNA: TGTGCCAGCAGCATATGGGCGGGACAGGGGCTCGAGACCCAGTACTTC.

Sample share makes this clonotype medium-sized. The J gene is TRBJ2-7, the V gene TRBV20-1; 9 bases map to TRBD1. This CDR3 comprises 11 residues. Unmatched junction bases numbered 6, after V lost 3 bases and J lost 12 bases. Germline V gene sequence: CDR1 DFQATT, CDR2 SNEGSKA (reference sequence). CDR3 nucleotide sequence: TGCAGTGCTAGGAGGGACAGGGAATGGTACTTC. Protein: CSARRDREWYF.

The rearrangement uses TRBV2 and TRBJ1-6; D is uncertain. CDR3 size: 12 residues. Germline loops: CDR1 SNHLY, CDR2 FYNNEI. Trimming took 5 bases from V and 8 from J, leaving 7 bases between them. CDR3 residues: CASSITYSPLHF. The CDR3 DNA sequence: TGTGCCAGCAGTATAACGTATTCACCCCTCCACTTT.

The rearrangement uses TRBV20-1 and TRBJ1-2; D remains ambiguous. The germline gives CDR1 DFQATT, CDR2 SNEGSKA (reference sequence). CDR3 length: 11 residues. The V gene lost 6 bases and the J gene lost 4 bases, with 9 bases spanning the gap. CDR3 residues: CSALVGYGYTF. CDR3 nucleotides: TGCAGTGCCCTAGTAGGCTATGGCTACACCTTC.

This clonotype was counted many times. This sequence joins TRBV7-9 and TRBJ1-1, with no clear D. There are 13 residues in the CDR3. The V gene lost 2 bases and the J gene lost 1 base, with 5 bases spanning the gap. Germline CDR1 SEHNR, CDR2 FQNEAQ (reference sequence). CDR3 loop: CASSLPANTEAFF. The CDR3 DNA sequence: TGTGCCAGCAGCTTACCCGCGAACACTGAAGCTTTCTTT.

This clonotype showed up many times. This sequence joins TRBV6-1 and TRBJ1-3; TRBD1 might be the D (5 bases). The CDR3 loop spans 15 amino acids. Germline V gene sequence: CDR1 MNHNS, CDR2 SASEGT. Trimming left V 5 bases short and J 4 bases short, with 15 bases between. Here the CDR3 reads CASSRGGVIGNTIYF. CDR3 sequence (DNA): TGTGCCAGCAGTCGGGGAGGGGTAATAGGAAACACCATATATTTT.

CDR3 DNA: TGTGCCAGCAGCGGTACAGGGAACAGTCAGCCCCAGCATTTT. Translated, it gives CASSGTGNSQPQHF. The V gene is TRBV7-9, the J gene TRBJ1-5; TRBD1 might be the D (6 bases). CDR1 and CDR2 from the germline V gene are SEHNR and FQNEAQ (reference sequence). V was shortened by 5 bases and J by 6 bases, with 14 bases between the two germline ends. The CDR3 covers 14 residues. Supplemented by reference TRBV7-9 and TRBJ1-5, the full variable domain reads DTGVSQNPRHKITKRGQNVTFRCDPISEHNRLYWYRQTLGQGPEFLTYFQNEAQLEKSRLLSDRFSAERPKGSFSTLEIQRTEQGDSAMYLCASSGTGNSQPQHFGDGTRLSIL.

This clonotype was counted many times. The rearrangement links TRBV27 to TRBJ1-1, with a possible D match to TRBD1 (6 bases). Germline CDR1 MNHEY, CDR2 SMNVEV (reference sequence). CDR3 length: 14 residues. V lost 5 bases and J 4 bases, leaving 14 bases between the germline ends. CDR3: CASSPSTGSTEAFF. The CDR3 nucleotides are TGTGCCAGCAGTCCTTCTACAGGGAGCACTGAAGCTTTCTTT.

The chain joins TRBV7-3 to TRBJ2-1; D is unclear. V shed 1 base and J shed 7 bases, with 8 bases lying between them. Germline CDR1 SGHTA, CDR2 FQGTGA. CDR3 length: 13 amino acids. CDR3 amino acids: CASSLITVNEQFF. The CDR3, as DNA: TGTGCCAGCAGCTTAATAACTGTTAATGAGCAGTTCTTC.

V usage is TRBV2 and J usage is TRBJ2-1; D might be TRBD1 (5 bases). Germline V CDR1 and CDR2: SNHLY, FYNNEI. V dropped 8 bases and J dropped 5 bases, with 13 bases sitting between them. This CDR3 is 13 amino acids long. In DNA, the CDR3 is TGTGCCAGCGGTGGGTGGACAAACAATGAGCAGTTCTTC. This sequence encodes CASGGWTNNEQFF.

V gene TRBV10-2 combines with J gene TRBJ2-7; 7 positions agree with TRBD1. V was pared by 3 bases and J by 3 bases, with 5 bases of the junction left unmatched. The CDR3 is 14 amino acids. Germline assignment: CDR1 WSHSY and CDR2 SAAADI. The CDR3 nucleotides are TGCGCCAGCAGTGATGGTGCAGGGGGCTACGAGCAGTACTTC. Translating gives CASSDGAGGYEQYF.

The chain employs TRBV5-1 and TRBJ2-7; the D is unclear. V was cut by 2 bases and J by 1 base, with 7 bases left in between. CDR3 length: 13 amino acids. Germline loops: CDR1 SGHRS, CDR2 YFSETQ. In DNA, the CDR3 is TGCGCCAGCAGCTTTACCCAGTCCTACGAGCAGTACTTC. Its protein is CASSFTQSYEQYF.

This clonotype turned up a few times. The rearrangement links TRBV20-1 to TRBJ2-5; D might be TRBD2 (7 bases). CDR1 and CDR2 from the germline V gene are DFQATT and SNEGSKA (reference sequence). The CDR3 has 14 amino acids. Trimming left V 1 base short and J 2 bases short, with 11 bases between. This CDR3 reads CSARAGGTQETQYF. The CDR3 DNA follows: TGCAGTGCTAGAGCGGGGGGCACTCAAGAGACCCAGTACTTC.

V gene TRBV7-9 combines with J gene TRBJ1-6; D might be TRBD1 (6 bases). The CDR3 spans 12 residues. V was shortened by 4 bases and J by 9 bases, with 7 bases between the two germline ends. Germline values: CDR1 SEHNR, CDR2 FQNEAQ (reference sequence). The CDR3 spells CASSSRGSPLHF. Here the CDR3 DNA reads TGTGCCAGCAGCTCCAGGGGTTCACCCCTCCACTTT.

By share, this clonotype ranks as medium-sized (0.01 to 0.1%). The rearrangement joins TRBV7-6 to TRBJ2-5, with 7 bases identical to TRBD2. J was trimmed by 7 bases and V by 8 bases; bases with no gene match: 7. The CDR3 is 12 residues long. Germline CDR1 SGHVS, CDR2 FNYEAQ. The CDR3 DNA sequence: TGTGCCAGCTGGCCAGCGGGGAGGACCCAGTACTTC. It yields the protein CASWPAGRTQYF.

This clonotype has just one count. The rearrangement joins TRBV2 to TRBJ2-6, with 7 bases aligning to TRBD2. CDR1 is SNHLY, CDR2 FYNNEI, per germline. V dropped 4 bases and J dropped 0; count of bases not matched to a gene: 6. This CDR3 spans 17 amino acids. CDR3 nucleotide sequence: TGTGCCAGCAGTGCGGGGGGAGGAAGCTCTGGGGCCAACGTCCTGACTTTC. Protein sequence: CASSAGGGSSGANVLTF.

This clonotype has at least ten counts. The chain employs TRBV30 and TRBJ1-2; D unresolved. There are 12 residues in the CDR3. V was clipped by 2 bases and J by 4 bases, with 8 bases between them. The germline V gene encodes CDR1 GTSNPN and CDR2 SVGIG (reference sequence). Here the CDR3 reads CAWSNTVYGYTF. The CDR3 DNA reads TGTGCCTGGAGTAATACTGTCTATGGCTACACCTTC.

This clonotype appeared many times. The J gene is TRBJ2-7, the V gene TRBV19; 7 bases align to TRBD1. Germline CDR1 LNHDA, CDR2 SQIVND (reference sequence). CDR3 length: 15 residues. Unmatched junction bases numbered 7, after V lost 3 bases and J lost 2 bases. CDR3 sequence reads: CASSIYGTEAYEQYF. CDR3 DNA sequence: TGTGCCAGTAGTATTTATGGGACAGAAGCCTACGAGCAGTACTTC.